Below are 13 T cell receptor beta chains sequenced from a single sample in a study of memory CD4+ T cells and cytomegalovirus serostatus. Sequencing was performed with immunoSEQ multiplex PCR; in TCRdb, only in-frame clones are kept and a portion is missing. The sample includes about 45,000 clones, over 65% seen only once; the top ten take approximately 1.9%. Single viable CD3+CD4+CD8-CD45RO+ cells were sorted as the memory CD4+ T cells. The sequencing sample was made of memory CD4+ T cells from blood. Every receptor here comes from an adult in good health and CMV-seronegative.

This clone was detected once. The gene calls are TRBV5-1 and TRBJ2-5; D possibly corresponds to TRBD2 (6 bases). The germline CDR1 and CDR2 sequences are SGHRS and YFSETQ. This CDR3 is built from 13 residues. V was trimmed by 4 bases and J by 5 bases, leaving 12 bases between them. The CDR3 DNA reads TGCGCCAGCAGCGACCCTCGGGGGGAGACCCAGTACTTC. It yields the protein CASSDPRGETQYF.

The J gene is TRBJ2-7, the V gene TRBV29-1, with TRBD1 matching 10 bases. Losses at the gene ends were 7 bases for V and 2 bases for J; bases not matched to a gene: 5. CDR1 SQVTM and CDR2 ANQGSEA come from the germline V gene. This CDR3 spans 13 amino acids. Written as DNA, the CDR3 is TGCAGCGCTGGACAGGGGGTTGCCTACGAGCAGTACTTC. Protein product: CSAGQGVAYEQYF.

The J gene is TRBJ2-7, the V gene TRBV18; TRBD1 aligns across 8 bases. This CDR3 region has 14 residues. CDR1 and CDR2 from the germline V gene are KGHSH and LQKENI. Trimming took 1 base from V and 4 from J; bases not matched to a gene: 3. The CDR3 loop reads CASSPRTGLYEQYF. Written as DNA, the CDR3 is TGTGCCAGCTCACCACGGACAGGGTTATACGAGCAGTACTTC.

The J gene is TRBJ1-4, the V gene TRBV2, with D possibly matching TRBD1 (6 bases). The CDR3 is made up of 14 amino acids. Trimming stripped 1 base from V and 8 bases from J, with 11 bases between. The germline gives CDR1 SNHLY, CDR2 FYNNEI. As DNA, the CDR3 is TGTGCCAGCAGTGAAGAGGGAAGGGGGGAAAAACTGTTTTTT. It translates to CASSEEGRGEKLFF.

In its sample, this clone was seen a few times. The DNA for the CDR3 is TGTGCCAGCAGCTTGGGCGTCAGGGCAGACGGGGAGCTGTTTTTT. Protein product: CASSLGVRADGELFF. This chain connects TRBV5-6 to TRBJ2-2; D might be TRBD1 (5 bases). Trimming left V 0 bases short and J 7 bases short, with 13 bases between. The germline V gene encodes CDR1 SGHDT and CDR2 YYEEEE. CDR3 length: 15 residues.

The chain couples TRBV19 to TRBJ1-2; D is perhaps TRBD1 (6 bases). Germline lookup yields CDR1 LNHDA and CDR2 SQIVND (reference sequence). The CDR3 spans 13 residues. V was clipped by 6 bases and J by 4 bases, with 12 bases between them. This CDR3 is CASSLQGPYGYTF. For the CDR3, the DNA is TGTGCCAGTAGCCTACAGGGTCCCTATGGCTACACCTTC.

The DNA of the CDR3 is TGTGCCAGCAGTGAAGGACAGGGGTTGGGCTACACCTTC. Protein product: CASSEGQGLGYTF. The chain combines TRBV6-1 with TRBJ1-2, with 8 bases aligning to TRBD1. After removal of 1 base from V and 8 bases from J, the junction contained 3 bases not matched to a gene. Germline loops: CDR1 MNHNS, CDR2 SASEGT. This CDR3 is built from 13 residues.

This chain links TRBV7-9 with TRBJ1-1, with D possibly being TRBD1 (6 bases). CDR1 is SEHNR, CDR2 FQNEAQ, per germline (reference sequence). The CDR3 runs to 16 residues. The V end was cut by 4 bases, the J end by 1 base, with 16 bases between. DNA of the CDR3: TGTGCCAGCAGCTCCAGTTTGGGGGCAGCGAACACTGAAGCTTTCTTT. Translation: CASSSSLGAANTEAFF.

The genes are TRBV5-5 and TRBJ1-4; weak D call: TRBD1 (6 bases). V lost 4 bases and J 8 bases, leaving 15 bases between the germline ends. The CDR3 spans 14 residues. The germline V gene has CDR1 SGHKS and CDR2 YYEKEE (reference sequence). The CDR3 DNA reads TGTGCCAGCAGCCCCGGGGGGCCCCACGAAAAACTGTTTTTT. Translating it yields CASSPGGPHEKLFF.

V is TRBV27 and J is TRBJ2-5; D unresolved. The germline V gene has CDR1 MNHEY and CDR2 SMNVEV (reference sequence). V was shortened by 3 bases and J by 3 bases, with 14 bases between the two germline ends. There are 15 residues in the CDR3. The CDR3 sequence: CASSLGTRTKETQYF. In DNA form, the CDR3 reads TGTGCCAGCAGTTTGGGAACAAGAACTAAAGAGACCCAGTACTTC.

The rearrangement links TRBV7-8 to TRBJ1-5; D unclear. The CDR3 runs to 15 residues. Germline values: CDR1 SGHVS, CDR2 FQNEAQ. V lost 4 bases and J 5 bases, leaving 15 bases between the germline ends. The CDR3 sequence: CASSSRRQSDQPQHF. The CDR3 DNA reads as TGTGCCAGCAGCTCCCGTCGGCAGAGTGATCAGCCCCAGCATTTT.

The rearrangement joins TRBV9 to TRBJ1-3; no definite D call. Per germline, CDR1 SGDLS and CDR2 YYNGEE. Trimming cost V 0 bases and J 9 bases, with 10 bases left between them. The CDR3 is made up of 13 amino acids. The CDR3 reads CASSVVLGGTIYF. The CDR3 DNA reads as TGTGCCAGCAGCGTAGTATTGGGCGGCACCATATATTTT.

The gene calls are TRBV21-1 and TRBJ1-2; the table's D call, TRBD1, was not checked against the DNA. TRBV21-1 is given as a pseudogene. CDR3 length: 13 residues. The CDR3 DNA reads TGTGCCAGCAGCAGAGGCAGGGCCTATGGCTACACCTTC. This sequence encodes CASSRGRAYGYTF.